In this sample, the clone carrying this T cell receptor beta chain turned up many times. What it recognizes is unknown. These data come from a study of CD8 T cells in ankylosing spondylitis. Study results and caveats: It was reported that disease-linked clones were significantly enriched in matched ankylosing spondylitis synovial fluid. For ankylosing spondylitis blood, a TCR beta motif of fewer than 10 highly homologous variants appeared characteristic. Earlier studies detected some motif variants in reactive arthritis synovial fluid and blood.

The CDR3 extends over 14 amino acids. Germline lookup yields CDR1 SQVTM and CDR2 ANQGSEA. V lost 4 bases, J lost 2 bases, and 15 bases lay in between. Scientists made TCR beta libraries using quantitative 5'-RACE with molecular barcodes. TCRdb passed the 5' RACE reads through MiXCR, listing each CDR3 protein once. The sample holds roughly 160,000 distinct CDR3 sequences, 9.8% seen once. The TCR comes from a female donor with ankylosing spondylitis or in good health (not recorded which). Sequencing input: blood, either unsorted or a sorted T cell fraction (not recorded which). V and J are TRBV29-1 and TRBJ2-7; D may match TRBD1 or TRBD2 (5 bases each). The CDR3 protein is CSVGTGDGPYEQYF. DNA of the CDR3: TGCAGCGTTGGGACCGGGGACGGCCCCTACGAGCAGTACTTC.